Listed below are T cell receptor beta chains from one sample, sequenced in a study of shared clonotypes between healthy human individuals. Assay: immunoSEQ multiplex PCR; the TCRdb copy retains only in-frame clones and omits some. The profile shows about a million clones, about 80% of them singletons. The sample taken for sequencing was memory CD4+ T cells sorted from blood. Source of these receptors: a man younger than 35 in good health. Each CDR3 is given with its conserved first and last residue. D genes are given only for firm matches. Clone size is shown for a subset of rows, as once, few, many or a class of expanded clone.

clone_size,j_call,d_call,v_call,cdr3_nt,cdr3_aa
few,TRBJ1-4,TRBD1,TRBV29-1,TGCAGCGTAAAAGGGGGGACAGTGAGAAATGAAAAACTGTTTTTT,CSVKGGTVRNEKLFF
NA,TRBJ1-2,NA,TRBV25-1,TGTGCCAGCAGTGAATTCGAGGAAAACTATGGCTACACCTTC,CASSEFEENYGYTF
NA,TRBJ2-7,TRBD2,TRBV15,TGTGCCACCCAGCGGCGGGAGGGCTACGAGCAGTACTTC,CATQRREGYEQYF
NA,TRBJ2-7,NA,TRBV18,TGTGCCAGCTCACCAACCCAAGGGAACTACGAGCAGTACTTC,CASSPTQGNYEQYF
NA,TRBJ2-3,TRBD2,TRBV19,TGTGCCAGTAGTCCCCGGACTAGCGGGAGGGGCACAGATACGCAGTATTTT,CASSPRTSGRGTDTQYF
NA,TRBJ1-1,NA,TRBV5-4,TGTGCCAGCAGCTTGGGGCTGATGAACACTGAAGCTTTCTTT,CASSLGLMNTEAFF
NA,TRBJ1-2,NA,TRBV2,TGTGCCAGCAGTCCTGACACCAACTATGGCTACACCTTC,CASSPDTNYGYTF
NA,TRBJ1-5,NA,TRBV5-1,TGCGCCAGCAGGATGGGGCCCTCGAGCAATCAGCCCCAGCATTTT,CASRMGPSSNQPQHF
NA,TRBJ2-7,TRBD1,TRBV7-9,TGTGCCAGCAGCTCTTCCTCGGGACAGGGGACCGAGCAGTACTTC,CASSSSSGQGTEQYF
few,TRBJ2-3,NA,TRBV4-3,TGCGCCAGCAGCCAAGCCCCACGCACAGATACGCAGTATTTT,CASSQAPRTDTQYF
NA,TRBJ1-1,NA,TRBV27,TGTGCCAGCGCAGGGATGTCGGGCGAAGCTTTCTTT,CASAGMSGEAFF
many,TRBJ2-7,TRBD1,TRBV5-1,TGCGCCAGCAGTTCGGGACAGGGAGGAGGGGGATTTGATGAGCAGTACTTC,CASSSGQGGGGFDEQYF
NA,TRBJ2-7,TRBD1,TRBV7-9,TGTGCCAGCAGCTTGGAATTAGGACGGGGACAGGGTCACGAGCAGTACTTC,CASSLELGRGQGHEQYF
NA,TRBJ2-5,NA,TRBV5-1,TGCGCCAGCAGCTTGGCCTCGTCAGGGCAAGAGACCCAGTACTTC,CASSLASSGQETQYF
NA,TRBJ1-4,NA,TRBV5-1,TGCGCCAGCAGCTTGGGGGCAGGGTTTGAAAAACTGTTTTTT,CASSLGAGFEKLFF
once,TRBJ2-1,NA,TRBV30,TGTGCCTGGAGTCCCGACCTAGGATCCTACAATGAGCAGTTCTTC,CAWSPDLGSYNEQFF
NA,TRBJ2-7,NA,TRBV12-5,TGTGCTAGTGGTTCCGTCGCTCGGGGGTACGAGCAGTACTTC,CASGSVARGYEQYF
NA,TRBJ1-2,NA,TRBV9,TGTGCCAGCAGCGCAGAGCAGGGTTTCTATGGCTACACCTTC,CASSAEQGFYGYTF
NA,TRBJ1-1,TRBD1,TRBV6-6,TGTGCCAGCAGTTTGCGACAGGGCATGATGAACACTGAAGCTTTCTTT,CASSLRQGMMNTEAFF
NA,TRBJ2-7,NA,TRBV6-6,TGTGCCAGCACCCCCGGCGGCCGGGAAGCCGAGCAGTACTTC,CASTPGGREAEQYF
NA,TRBJ2-3,NA,TRBV25-1,TGTGCCAGCAGTGTCCACAGGGACACAGATACGCAGTATTTT,CASSVHRDTDTQYF
NA,TRBJ2-1,NA,TRBV6-5,TGTGCCAGCACGTCTTGGGGGTCTAGTGAGCAGTTCTTC,CASTSWGSSEQFF
NA,TRBJ1-5,TRBD1,TRBV5-1,TGCGCCAGCAGCCCAGGGGGAACTAGCAATCAGCCCCAGCATTTT,CASSPGGTSNQPQHF
NA,TRBJ1-6,TRBD1,TRBV12-5,TGTGCTAGTGGCGCCCAGGGACAGGGAGATTCACCCCTCCACTTT,CASGAQGQGDSPLHF
NA,TRBJ1-2,TRBD1,TRBV23-1,TGCGCCAGCAGTCTCCCGGGACAGTCACCCCGATTGTGGGGCTACACCTTC,CASSLPGQSPRLWGYTF
NA,TRBJ1-4,NA,TRBV5-1,TGCGCCAGCAGCTTGGGAGCTGATGAAAAACTGTTTTTT,CASSLGADEKLFF
NA,TRBJ2-1,NA,TRBV6-5,TGTGCCAGCAGTTACTCGAATAATAATGAGCAGTTCTTC,CASSYSNNNEQFF
NA,TRBJ2-3,NA,TRBV2,TGTGCCAGCGAAGCCCTGGGAGATACGCAGTATTTT,CASEALGDTQYF
NA,TRBJ2-3,NA,TRBV4-1,TGCGCCAGCAGCCAAGTAGGCCACGGACCAGATACGCAGTATTTT,CASSQVGHGPDTQYF
NA,TRBJ2-3,TRBD2,TRBV28,TGTGCCAGCAGTTACGAGACTAGCGGGGAGTATTTT,CASSYETSGEYF
NA,TRBJ2-7,NA,TRBV28,TGTGCCAGCAGTTACCAGGGGTTACCTTCCCCCTACGAGCAGTACTTC,CASSYQGLPSPYEQYF
NA,TRBJ1-1,NA,TRBV2,TGTGCCAGCAGTGACACAGGTTTTGGGGGGGCTTTCTTT,CASSDTGFGGAFF
NA,TRBJ2-1,TRBD1,TRBV5-4,TGTGCCAGCAGCGGCTCCGGGACAGGGAATGAGCAGTTCTTC,CASSGSGTGNEQFF
NA,TRBJ1-2,NA,TRBV27,TGTGCCAGCAGTCTAACGCGGGCAGGGGCTAGTGGCTACACCTTC,CASSLTRAGASGYTF
NA,TRBJ2-7,NA,TRBV7-2,TGTGCCAGCAGCTTAGTGGGCGGGCGGACCTACGAGCAGTACTTC,CASSLVGGRTYEQYF
NA,TRBJ2-5,NA,TRBV6-1,TGTGCCAGCAGTTCACAGGATCCCGGGGCCCAGTACTTC,CASSSQDPGAQYF
NA,TRBJ1-4,TRBD1,TRBV5-8,TGTGCCAGCAGCTTGGCGAGGACAGGGGGATCTAATGAAAAACTGTTTTTT,CASSLARTGGSNEKLFF
once,TRBJ2-7,NA,TRBV4-3,TGCGCCAGCAGCCCCATGCCACAGGACTCCTACGAGCAGTACTTC,CASSPMPQDSYEQYF